This is a list of T cell receptor beta chains from one sample in a study of T-cell memory formation after mild COVID-19. MiXCR was run by TCRdb on the 5' RACE reads, yielding one entry per CDR3 protein. This sample carries hundreds of thousands of distinct CDR3 sequences, about 15% of them seen once, and the ten largest clones take roughly 22%. Sequences were obtained from PBMCs or a T cell subset sorted from them (not recorded which). The receptors were sampled from a man aged 18 to 29 who had mild COVID-19 (a few samples of this study predate the infection). Cell type and time point are not known. CDR3s include the opening cysteine and the closing phenylalanine or tryptophan. D genes are given only for firm matches. Size tells how often a clone was seen (once, few, many) or the class of an expanded clone, and some rows leave it out.

D	V	size	J	CDR3	DNA
TRBD2	TRBV9	-	TRBJ2-3	CASSVDGLAGHTDTQYF	TGTGCCAGCAGCGTAGATGGTCTAGCGGGGCACACAGATACGCAGTATTTT
TRBD2	TRBV4-3	many	TRBJ2-1	CASSQVVRASGATNEQFF	TGCGCCAGCAGCCAAGTTGTTCGGGCTAGCGGGGCGACCAATGAGCAGTTCTTC
TRBD1	TRBV5-6	few	TRBJ1-6	CASSQTGTGFNSPLHF	TGTGCCAGCAGTCAGACCGGGACAGGGTTTAATTCACCCCTCCACTTT
TRBD1	TRBV7-2	few	TRBJ1-4	CASGRGRGDEKLFF	TGTGCCAGCGGCAGGGGGCGCGGAGATGAAAAACTGTTTTTT
TRBD1	TRBV29-1	-	TRBJ1-1	CSVEGYQGVTEAFF	TGCAGCGTTGAGGGGTATCAGGGGGTCACTGAAGCTTTCTTT
-	TRBV3-1	many	TRBJ2-6	CASSRISGANVLTF	TGTGCCAGCAGCAGGATCTCTGGGGCCAACGTCCTGACTTTC
-	TRBV7-3	-	TRBJ2-3	CASSSDPSTDTQYF	TGTGCCAGCAGCTCGGACCCTAGCACAGATACGCAGTATTTT
TRBD2	TRBV7-2	few	TRBJ2-3	CASSLAAGTTDTQYF	TGTGCCAGCAGCTTAGCAGCGGGGACGACAGATACGCAGTATTTT
TRBD1	TRBV5-1	-	TRBJ1-1	CASSRTGESTEAFF	TGCGCCAGCAGCAGAACAGGGGAAAGCACTGAAGCTTTCTTT
TRBD2	TRBV4-3	few	TRBJ2-7	CASSQDQGGGAYEQYF	TGCGCCAGCAGCCAAGACCAGGGCGGGGGGGCCTACGAGCAGTACTTC
TRBD1	TRBV12-3/TRBV12-4	many	TRBJ2-3	CASSLRTGSTDTQYF	TGTGCCAGCAGTTTAAGGACAGGCAGCACAGATACGCAGTATTTT
TRBD1	TRBV5-5	few	TRBJ1-5	CASSTGTGAYQPQHF	TGTGCCAGCAGCACCGGGACAGGAGCCTATCAGCCCCAGCATTTT
-	TRBV12-3/TRBV12-4	few	TRBJ1-5	CASSRTANQPQHF	TGTGCCAGCAGTAGGACAGCCAATCAGCCCCAGCATTTT
-	TRBV7-2	many	TRBJ2-3	CASSLATRGKNTQYF	TGTGCCAGCAGCTTAGCCACGCGGGGCAAAAATACGCAGTATTTT
-	TRBV9	-	TRBJ2-2	CASSVPGWGSGELFF	TGTGCCAGCAGCGTCCCCGGGTGGGGTTCCGGGGAGCTGTTTTTT
-	TRBV15	-	TRBJ2-7	CATSRDPDLYEQYF	TGTGCCACCAGCAGAGATCCGGACCTCTACGAGCAGTACTTC
-	TRBV6-5	-	TRBJ2-1	CASSSLTRGTYNEQFF	TGTGCCAGCAGTTCCCTAACTAGGGGGACCTACAATGAGCAGTTCTTC
-	TRBV13	-	TRBJ2-7	CASSLERQAYEQYF	TGTGCCAGCAGCTTAGAGAGACAGGCATACGAGCAGTACTTC
-	TRBV6-2/TRBV6-3	-	TRBJ1-1	CASTEGFRTEAFF	TGTGCCAGCACCGAGGGGTTTAGGACTGAAGCTTTCTTT
-	TRBV20-1	few	TRBJ1-4	CSAVPLRGIREKLFF	TGCAGTGCCGTTCCCCTCAGGGGCATTAGGGAAAAACTGTTTTTT
-	TRBV5-1	-	TRBJ2-1	CASSQQRRQLLDYNEQFF	TGCGCCAGCAGCCAACAGAGACGGCAGCTATTAGACTACAATGAGCAGTTCTTC
-	TRBV3-1	-	TRBJ2-2	CASAQTWGAGTGELFF	TGTGCCAGCGCCCAAACTTGGGGGGCCGGCACCGGGGAGCTGTTTTTT
-	TRBV4-1	-	TRBJ2-1	CASSQDAAPDGEQFF	TGCGCCAGCAGCCAAGACGCAGCCCCTGATGGTGAGCAGTTCTTC
-	TRBV12-3/TRBV12-4	-	TRBJ1-1	CASGSGYTEAFF	TGTGCCAGCGGATCAGGGTACACTGAAGCTTTCTTT
-	TRBV18	-	TRBJ1-1	CASSPSHVGTEAFF	TGTGCCAGCTCACCCTCCCATGTGGGGACTGAAGCTTTCTTT
-	TRBV29-1	few	TRBJ1-2	CSVQPDGWGYTF	TGCAGCGTTCAGCCGGATGGATGGGGCTACACCTTC
-	TRBV3-1	few	TRBJ1-6	CASSHGTRARNSPLHF	TGTGCCAGCAGCCATGGGACCCGGGCCCGCAATTCACCCCTCCACTTT
-	TRBV5-1	few	TRBJ1-6	CASSLTSNSPLHF	TGCGCCAGCAGCTTGACATCCAATTCACCCCTCCACTTT
-	TRBV3-2	few	TRBJ2-3	CASSQEWLAGGTDTQYF	TGTGCCAGCAGCCAAGAGTGGCTAGCGGGGGGGACAGATACGCAGTATTTT
-	TRBV20-1	few	TRBJ1-2	CSASSWTNYGYTF	TGCAGTGCTAGTAGCTGGACGAACTATGGCTACACCTTC
TRBD2	TRBV4-1	few	TRBJ2-3	CASSHRSGGEADTQYF	TGCGCCAGCAGCCACCGTAGCGGGGGCGAGGCAGATACGCAGTATTTT
TRBD1	TRBV27	few	TRBJ1-3	CASGPGDRMNTIYF	TGTGCCAGCGGCCCCGGGGACAGAATGAACACCATATATTTT
TRBD1	TRBV6-6	-	TRBJ1-2	CASSQDRGGIHGYTF	TGTGCCAGCAGCCAAGACAGGGGAGGAATCCATGGCTACACCTTC
TRBD2	TRBV3-1	many	TRBJ2-2	CASSPLRGANTGELFF	TGTGCCAGCAGCCCCTTACGGGGGGCGAACACCGGGGAGCTGTTTTTT
TRBD1	TRBV5-1	-	TRBJ2-1	CASSTGQAGWNEQFF	TGCGCCAGCAGCACCGGACAGGCCGGTTGGAATGAGCAGTTCTTC
TRBD2	TRBV4-1	few	TRBJ2-4	CASSLGRGVLNIQYF	TGCGCCAGCAGCTTGGGCCGGGGGGTTCTGAACATTCAGTACTTC
-	TRBV7-2	-	TRBJ1-1	CASSSEANTEAFF	TGTGCCAGCAGCTCGGAGGCGAACACTGAAGCTTTCTTT
-	TRBV6-1	few	TRBJ1-1	CASSEQANTEAFF	TGTGCCAGCAGTGAACAGGCAAACACTGAAGCTTTCTTT
-	TRBV7-2	few	TRBJ2-1	CASSLGGAGWYEQFF	TGTGCCAGCAGCCTGGGGGGGGCCGGGTGGTATGAGCAGTTCTTC
-	TRBV4-3	-	TRBJ2-3	CASSQDLARGVPDTQYF	TGCGCCAGCAGCCAAGATCTGGCCAGGGGGGTACCAGATACGCAGTATTTT
-	TRBV7-3	many	TRBJ2-2	CASSLGSTGELFF	TGTGCCAGCAGCTTAGGGAGCACCGGGGAGCTGTTTTTT
TRBD1	TRBV5-1	-	TRBJ2-7	CASTPRTGGESEQYF	TGCGCCAGCACCCCCAGGACAGGAGGTGAATCCGAGCAGTACTTC
TRBD1	TRBV5-6	-	TRBJ1-1	CASSLVVGDREVDFF	TGTGCCAGCAGCTTGGTTGTTGGGGACAGGGAAGTTGATTTCTTT
-	TRBV9	few	TRBJ2-2	CASSAGGFRSNTGELFF	TGTGCCAGCAGCGCGGGCGGCTTTCGCTCGAACACCGGGGAGCTGTTTTTT
-	TRBV15	-	TRBJ2-7	CATSREVESGEQYF	TGTGCCACCAGCAGAGAAGTGGAGTCCGGCGAGCAGTACTTC
-	TRBV30	-	TRBJ1-2	CAWSIVDYGYTF	TGTGCCTGGAGTATTGTGGACTATGGCTACACCTTC
TRBD2	TRBV20-1	few	TRBJ2-1	CSARVSGGFNEQFF	TGCAGTGCTAGAGTTAGCGGGGGATTCAATGAGCAGTTCTTC
-	TRBV18	-	TRBJ2-1	CASSPPAGYNEQFF	TGTGCCAGCTCACCACCGGCGGGGTACAATGAGCAGTTCTTC
-	TRBV11-2	-	TRBJ2-3	CASSLGSVTDTQYF	TGTGCCAGCAGCCTGGGTTCTGTCACAGATACGCAGTATTTT
-	TRBV18	few	TRBJ1-6	CASSPNRVESPLHF	TGTGCCAGCTCACCTAACAGGGTGGAATCACCCCTCCACTTT
-	TRBV4-3	-	TRBJ1-6	CASSQEPVSPNSPLHF	TGCGCCAGCAGCCAAGAACCAGTGAGTCCTAATTCACCCCTCCACTTT
-	TRBV29-1	-	TRBJ1-1	CSVESGGAVTEAFF	TGCAGCGTTGAATCGGGGGGCGCGGTCACTGAAGCTTTCTTT
-	TRBV20-1	-	TRBJ1-5	CSANDGGQPQHF	TGCAGTGCTAATGACGGGGGTCAGCCCCAGCATTTT
-	TRBV5-4	-	TRBJ2-6	CASSFRAGGANVLTF	TGTGCCAGCAGCTTTAGGGCAGGTGGGGCCAACGTCCTGACTTTC
-	TRBV5-6	-	TRBJ1-6	CASSLALTSSSWNSPLHF	TGTGCCAGCAGCTTGGCCCTAACCTCCAGTAGCTGGAATTCACCCCTCCACTTT
TRBD1	TRBV10-2	many	TRBJ2-3	CASTATGGTDTQYF	TGCGCCAGCACGGCGACAGGGGGCACAGATACGCAGTATTTT
-	TRBV7-6	few	TRBJ1-2	CASSPFQPYGYTF	TGTGCCAGCAGCCCCTTTCAGCCGTATGGCTACACCTTC